This T cell receptor (beta chain) stems from a study of T-cell reconstitution after alpha-beta-depleted transplantation in children. Using unique molecular identifiers, the investigators prepared the TCRbeta library. TCRdb fed the PCR reads into MiXCR, producing one record per CDR3 protein. The sample contains around 530,000 distinct CDR3 sequences, roughly 33% of which appear only once. CDR3 length: 14 residues. V dropped 8 bases and J dropped 2 bases, with 12 bases sitting between them. CDR1 and CDR2 (germline): SEHNR, FQNEAQ (reference sequence). The chain carries TRBV7-9 and TRBJ2-2; D gene uncertain. The sample in question was PBMCs from the stem cell graft donor, obtained from the stem cell graft. The sequence came from a human donor who donated a stem cell graft to a child with aplastic anemia. In DNA form, the CDR3 reads TGTGCCAGCGATGGCCCGGCCAACACCGGGGAGCTGTTTTTT. Protein product: CASDGPANTGELFF.